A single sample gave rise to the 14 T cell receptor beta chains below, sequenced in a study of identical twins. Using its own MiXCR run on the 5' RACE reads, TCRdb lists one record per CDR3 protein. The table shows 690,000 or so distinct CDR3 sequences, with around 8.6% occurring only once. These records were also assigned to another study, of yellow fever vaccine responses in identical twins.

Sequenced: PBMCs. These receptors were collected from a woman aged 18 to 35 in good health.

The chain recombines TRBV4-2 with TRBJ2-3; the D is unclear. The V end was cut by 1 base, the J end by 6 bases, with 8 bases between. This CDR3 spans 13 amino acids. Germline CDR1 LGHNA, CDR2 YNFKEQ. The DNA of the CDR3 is TGTGCCAGCAGCCAAGTACTATGGGATACGCAGTATTTT. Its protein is CASSQVLWDTQYF.

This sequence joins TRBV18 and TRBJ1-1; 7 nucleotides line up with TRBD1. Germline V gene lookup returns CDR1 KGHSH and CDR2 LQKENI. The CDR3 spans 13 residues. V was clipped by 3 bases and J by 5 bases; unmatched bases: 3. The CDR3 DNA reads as TGTGCCAGCTCACCCCGGGACAGAACTGAAGCTTTCTTT. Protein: CASSPRDRTEAFF. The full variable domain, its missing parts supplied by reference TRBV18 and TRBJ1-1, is NAGVMQNPRHLVRRRGQEARLRCSPMKGHSHVYWYRQLPEEGLKFMVYLQKENIIDESGMPKERFSAEFPKEGPSILRIQQVVRGDSAAYFCASSPRDRTEAFFGQGTRLTVV.

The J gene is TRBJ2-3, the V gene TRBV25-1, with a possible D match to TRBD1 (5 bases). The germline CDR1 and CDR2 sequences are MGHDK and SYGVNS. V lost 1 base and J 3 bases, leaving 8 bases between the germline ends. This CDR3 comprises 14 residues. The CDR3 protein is CASSEFAGTDTQYF. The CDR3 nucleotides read TGTGCCAGCAGTGAATTCGCAGGGACAGATACGCAGTATTTT.

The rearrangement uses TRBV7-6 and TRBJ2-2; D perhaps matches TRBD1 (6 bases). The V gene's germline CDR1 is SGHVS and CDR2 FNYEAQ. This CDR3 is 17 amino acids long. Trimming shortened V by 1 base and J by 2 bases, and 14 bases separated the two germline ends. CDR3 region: CASSLGGQGANTGELFF. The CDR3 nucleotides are TGTGCCAGCAGCTTAGGGGGGCAGGGCGCTAACACCGGGGAGCTGTTTTTT.

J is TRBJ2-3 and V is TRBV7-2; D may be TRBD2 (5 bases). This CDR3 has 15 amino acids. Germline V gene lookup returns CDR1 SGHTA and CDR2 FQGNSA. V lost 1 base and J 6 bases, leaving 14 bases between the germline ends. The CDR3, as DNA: TGTGCCAGCAGCTTAGTACTGGTAGCGCCCGATACGCAGTATTTT. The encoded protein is CASSLVLVAPDTQYF.

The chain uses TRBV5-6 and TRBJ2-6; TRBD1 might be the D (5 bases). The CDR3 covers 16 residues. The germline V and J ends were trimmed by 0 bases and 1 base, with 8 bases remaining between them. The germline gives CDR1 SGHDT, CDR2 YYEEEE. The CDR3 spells CASSLARDSGANVLTF. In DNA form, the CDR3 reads TGTGCCAGCAGCTTGGCCAGGGATTCTGGGGCCAACGTCCTGACTTTC. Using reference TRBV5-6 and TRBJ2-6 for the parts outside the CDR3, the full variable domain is DAGVTQSPTHLIKTRGQQVTLRCSPKSGHDTVSWYQQALGQGPQFIFQYYEEEERQRGNFPDRFSGHQFPNYSSELNVNALLLGDSALYLCASSLARDSGANVLTFGAGSRLTVL.

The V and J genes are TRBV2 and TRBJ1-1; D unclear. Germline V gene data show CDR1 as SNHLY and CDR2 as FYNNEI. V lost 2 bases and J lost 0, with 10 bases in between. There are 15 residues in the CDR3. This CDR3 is CASSEPRRLNTEAFF. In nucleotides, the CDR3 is TGTGCCAGCAGTGAACCGAGACGGTTGAACACTGAAGCTTTCTTT.

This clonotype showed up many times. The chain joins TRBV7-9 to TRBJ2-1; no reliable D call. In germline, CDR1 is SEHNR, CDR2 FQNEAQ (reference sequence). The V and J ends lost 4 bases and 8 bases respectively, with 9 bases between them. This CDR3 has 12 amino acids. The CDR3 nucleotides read TGTGCCAGCAGCTACCTTCGGGATGAGCAGTTCTTC. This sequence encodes CASSYLRDEQFF.

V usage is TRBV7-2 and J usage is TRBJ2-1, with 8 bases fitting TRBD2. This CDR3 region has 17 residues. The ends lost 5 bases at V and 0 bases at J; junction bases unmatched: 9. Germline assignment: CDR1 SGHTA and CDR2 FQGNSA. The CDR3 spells CASSNPTSGSSYNEQFF. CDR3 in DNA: TGTGCCAGCAGCAACCCAACTAGCGGTAGCTCCTACAATGAGCAGTTCTTC. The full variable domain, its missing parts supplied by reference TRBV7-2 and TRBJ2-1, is GAGVSQSPSNKVTEKGKDVELRCDPISGHTALYWYRQSLGQGLEFLIYFQGNSAPDKSGLPSDRFSAERTGGSVSTLTIQRTQQEDSAVYLCASSNPTSGSSYNEQFFGPGTRLTVL.

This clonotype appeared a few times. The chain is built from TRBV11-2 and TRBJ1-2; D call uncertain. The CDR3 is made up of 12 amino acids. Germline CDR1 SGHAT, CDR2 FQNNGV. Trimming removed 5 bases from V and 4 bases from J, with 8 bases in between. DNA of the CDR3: TGTGCCAGCAGCCCGACCCTCTATGGCTACACCTTC. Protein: CASSPTLYGYTF.

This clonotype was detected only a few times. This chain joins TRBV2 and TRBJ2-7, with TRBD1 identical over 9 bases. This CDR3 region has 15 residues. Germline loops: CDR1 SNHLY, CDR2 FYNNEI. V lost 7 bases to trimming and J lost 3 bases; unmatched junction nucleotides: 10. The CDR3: CASTNRDRVGYEQYF. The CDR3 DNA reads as TGTGCCAGCACAAATCGGGACAGGGTGGGCTACGAGCAGTACTTC.

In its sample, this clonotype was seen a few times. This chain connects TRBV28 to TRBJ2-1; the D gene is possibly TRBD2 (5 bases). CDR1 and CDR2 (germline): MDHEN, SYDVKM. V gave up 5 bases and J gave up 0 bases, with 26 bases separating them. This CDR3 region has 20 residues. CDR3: CASSPLRLSDFFDSYNEQFF. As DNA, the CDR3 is TGTGCCAGCAGTCCACTACGTCTTTCGGACTTCTTTGACTCCTACAATGAGCAGTTCTTC. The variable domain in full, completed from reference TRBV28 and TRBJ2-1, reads DVKVTQSSRYLVKRTGEKVFLECVQDMDHENMFWYRQDPGLGLRLIYFSYDVKMKEKGDIPEGYSVSREKKERFSLILESASTNQTSMYLCASSPLRLSDFFDSYNEQFFGPGTRLTVL.

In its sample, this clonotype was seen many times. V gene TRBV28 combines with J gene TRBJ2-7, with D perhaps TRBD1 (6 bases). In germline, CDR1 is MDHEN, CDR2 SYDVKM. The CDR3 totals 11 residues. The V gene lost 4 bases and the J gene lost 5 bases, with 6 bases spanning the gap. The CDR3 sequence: CASSYRDEQYF. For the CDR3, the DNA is TGTGCCAGCAGTTACAGGGACGAGCAGTACTTC.

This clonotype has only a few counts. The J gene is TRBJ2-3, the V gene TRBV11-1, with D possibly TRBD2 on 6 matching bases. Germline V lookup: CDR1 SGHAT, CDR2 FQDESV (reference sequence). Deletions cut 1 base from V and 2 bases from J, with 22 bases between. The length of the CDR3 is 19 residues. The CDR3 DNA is TGTGCCAGCAGCTTAGGTGCCCCGTTCGGCGGGGAGGTCACAGATACGCAGTATTTT. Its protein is CASSLGAPFGGEVTDTQYF.